This TCR beta chain was sequenced during a study of radiation and T cells in renal cell carcinoma. With respect to this clone: Its matching antigen is unknown.

The time point is: baseline pretreatment blood. Documented treatment: 15 Gy SBRT to primary tumor, nephrectomy 4 weeks later. Study-wide results and limits: No pretreatment tumor biopsies were available for baseline clonotypes.

The CDR3 consists of 16 residues. Germline V gene sequence: CDR1 SGHDN, CDR2 FVKESK. Trimming took 1 base from V and 8 from J, leaving 20 bases between them. Generated by immunoSEQ multiplex PCR, the TCRdb table keeps only in-frame clones and is missing some. The sample holds 140,000 or so clones, around nine tenths seen once. The chain carries TRBV14 and TRBJ1-2; D possibly corresponds to TRBD1 (5 bases). This receptor was obtained from a woman in her 50s with renal cell carcinoma. The sample consisted of blood, taken from a patient whose treatment included radiotherapy and nephrectomy. DNA of the CDR3: TGTGCCAGCAGCCAAGGGGGGTCGTTGGGCGCGCGGGGCTACACCTTC. As protein: CASSQGGSLGARGYTF.